These 18 T cell receptor beta chains were sequenced from one sample in a study of radiotherapy plus CTLA-4 blockade in lung cancer. Profiling relied on immunoSEQ multiplex PCR, and the TCRdb table lists in-frame clones only, not all of them. The data contain 25,000 to 40,000 clones, roughly 71% of them singletons. Sequences were derived from peripheral blood, sampled from a patient treated with radiotherapy plus ipilimumab. These receptors were taken from a human donor with non-small cell lung cancer whose response to radiotherapy plus ipilimumab could not be evaluated.

The V call is TRBV5-1, the J call TRBJ2-2, with TRBD2 matching 10 bases. The CDR3 sequence is 14 residues long. From germline, CDR1 is SGHRS and CDR2 YFSETQ. V lost 7 bases and J lost 1; bases outside the gene matches: 1. The CDR3 spells CASGLAENTGELFF. As DNA, the CDR3 is TGCGCCAGCGGACTAGCGGAGAACACCGGGGAGCTGTTTTTT.

This CDR3 reads CASTLPLQGSGEAFF. The CDR3 DNA follows: TGTGCCAGCACTCTCCCTCTGCAGGGGAGCGGTGAAGCTTTCTTT. The chain couples TRBV28 to TRBJ1-1, with D tentatively TRBD1 (6 bases). The CDR3 covers 15 residues. Trimming took 7 bases from V and 7 from J, leaving 22 bases between them. Germline CDR1 and CDR2: MDHEN and SYDVKM.

V usage is TRBV5-1 and J usage is TRBJ2-2, with 12 bases that match TRBD2. The CDR3 extends over 15 amino acids. Losses at the gene ends were 6 bases for V and 6 bases for J; bases not matched to a gene: 6. Germline assignment: CDR1 SGHRS and CDR2 YFSETQ. The CDR3 DNA follows: TGCGCCAGCACTCCGACTAGCGGGAGCTCCGGGGAGCTGTTTTTT. Amino acid sequence: CASTPTSGSSGELFF. The entire variable domain, with the rest obtained from reference TRBV5-1 and TRBJ2-2, is as follows: KAGVTQTPRYLIKTRGQQVTLSCSPISGHRSVSWYQQTPGQGLQFLFEYFSETQRNKGNFPGRFSGRQFSNSRSEMNVSTLELGDSALYLCASTPTSGSSGELFFGEGSRLTVL.

The chain uses TRBV5-1 and TRBJ2-3; 10 positions match TRBD1. The V and J ends lost 5 bases and 3 bases, in that order; junction bases with no gene match: 6. The CDR3 covers 15 residues. CDR1 and CDR2 from the germline V gene are SGHRS and YFSETQ. CDR3 nucleotides: TGCGCCAGCAGTTTCAGACAGGGGGCAACAGATACGCAGTATTTT. This codes for CASSFRQGATDTQYF.

The sample holds one count of this clone. This chain connects TRBV13 to TRBJ2-3; D remains ambiguous. CDR3 length: 16 residues. V dropped 2 bases and J dropped 1 base, with 13 bases sitting between them. CDR1 and CDR2 from the germline V gene are PRHDT and FYEKMQ (reference sequence). CDR3 loop: CASSLNGLTRTDTQYF. In nucleotides, the CDR3 is TGTGCCAGCAGCTTAAACGGTCTCACCCGCACAGATACGCAGTATTTT.

This clone was recorded only once. The chain combines TRBV10-3 with TRBJ2-7; 7 bases match TRBD2. Germline V gene lookup returns CDR1 ENHRY and CDR2 SYGVKD. The CDR3 runs to 12 residues. Trimming removed 8 bases from V and 3 bases from J; junction bases left unmatched: 4. CDR3 region: CAIRGGGYEQYF. In nucleotides, the CDR3 is TGTGCCATCCGCGGCGGGGGCTACGAGCAGTACTTC.

This rearrangement joins TRBV6-5 to TRBJ1-5; 8 nucleotides line up with TRBD1. This CDR3 has 15 amino acids. Germline loops: CDR1 MNHEY, CDR2 SVGAGI. The V segment lost 3 bases and the J segment 6 bases; nucleotides outside the gene matches: 7. DNA of the CDR3: TGTGCCAGCAGTTATTCAGGGGGCGGCAGTCAGCCCCAGCATTTT. Encoded protein: CASSYSGGGSQPQHF.

The V gene is TRBV5-1, the J gene TRBJ2-4, with D unclear. Trimming took 1 base from V and 1 from J, leaving 12 bases between them. The CDR3 contains 16 residues. Germline V CDR1 and CDR2: SGHRS, YFSETQ. This chain's CDR3 is CASSLQPGTAKNIQYF. CDR3 DNA: TGCGCCAGCAGCTTGCAGCCGGGTACGGCCAAAAACATTCAGTACTTC.

The chain couples TRBV6-1 to TRBJ2-7; 13 bases are a match to TRBD2. The ends lost 7 bases at V and 2 bases at J; junction bases unmatched: 2. The CDR3 is 14 residues long. Per germline, CDR1 MNHNS and CDR2 SASEGT. The CDR3 DNA reads TGTGCCAGCACCGGACTAGCGGGAGCCTACGAGCAGTACTTC. This sequence encodes CASTGLAGAYEQYF.

This clone came up a few times. V gene TRBV5-1 combines with J gene TRBJ2-7; 11 bases line up with TRBD2. CDR1 SGHRS and CDR2 YFSETQ come from the germline V gene. The CDR3 runs to 16 residues. V gave up 6 bases and J gave up 0 bases; unmatched junction bases: 8. CDR3 coding DNA: TGCGCCAGCAATTTAGTAGCGGGAGGGCTCTCCTACGAGCAGTACTTC. It encodes CASNLVAGGLSYEQYF.

This clone was picked up one time. The same CDR3 can be traced to other DNA sequences in this sample. V gene TRBV28 combines with J gene TRBJ2-7, with 7 bases matching TRBD1. The CDR3 length is 14 residues. J was trimmed by 4 bases and V by 1 base; bases with no gene match: 4. CDR1 MDHEN and CDR2 SYDVKM come from the germline V gene. The CDR3 is CASSLSNRGYEQYF. CDR3 nucleotides: TGTGCCAGCAGTTTATCGAACAGGGGTTACGAGCAGTACTTC.

V gene TRBV6-5 combines with J gene TRBJ2-7, with 8 bases matching TRBD1. The V gene's germline CDR1 is MNHEY and CDR2 SVGAGI. V lost 6 bases and J lost 3; bases outside the gene matches: 4. The CDR3 totals 13 residues. The CDR3 here is CASRPTGVYEQYF. The CDR3 DNA follows: TGTGCCAGCAGGCCGACAGGGGTCTACGAGCAGTACTTC.

The chain couples TRBV27 to TRBJ2-1, with D tentatively TRBD1 (5 bases). V lost 5 bases and J lost 3, with 17 bases in between. Germline assignment: CDR1 MNHEY and CDR2 SMNVEV (reference sequence). The CDR3 has 16 amino acids. CDR3 residues: CASSTISRGIYNEQFF. CDR3 in DNA: TGTGCCAGCAGTACTATTTCTAGGGGAATCTACAATGAGCAGTTCTTC.

This chain uses TRBV28 with TRBJ2-7, with TRBD2 matching 11 bases. This CDR3 contains 17 residues. After removal of 1 base from V and 5 bases from J, the junction contained 10 bases not matched to a gene. Germline values: CDR1 MDHEN, CDR2 SYDVKM. The CDR3 region has the DNA TGTGCCAGCAGTTTATTTTACGGGACTAGCGGAGGAAACGAGCAGTACTTC. It specifies CASSLFYGTSGGNEQYF.

The rearrangement uses TRBV5-1 and TRBJ2-3; 9 nucleotides agree with TRBD2. V was clipped by 2 bases and J by 4 bases; unmatched bases: 5. The CDR3 covers 15 residues. The germline V gene has CDR1 SGHRS and CDR2 YFSETQ. CDR3 bases: TGCGCCAGCAGCTTAAGCGGGAGGACTGCAGATACGCAGTATTTT. Translated: CASSLSGRTADTQYF.

This clone was picked up one time. The gene calls are TRBV18 and TRBJ1-4, with a weak D call TRBD1 (6 bases). Germline values: CDR1 KGHSH, CDR2 LQKENI. V lost 4 bases, J lost 3 bases, and 15 bases lay in between. CDR3 size: 16 residues. As DNA, the CDR3 is TGTGCCAGCTCACGAAACGTGGGACAATCTAATGAAAAACTGTTTTTT. This encodes CASSRNVGQSNEKLFF. The whole variable domain, filled in from reference TRBV18 and TRBJ1-4, reads NAGVMQNPRHLVRRRGQEARLRCSPMKGHSHVYWYRQLPEEGLKFMVYLQKENIIDESGMPKERFSAEFPKEGPSILRIQQVVRGDSAAYFCASSRNVGQSNEKLFFGSGTQLSVL.

The V gene is TRBV18, the J gene TRBJ2-7; the D gene is possibly TRBD1 (6 bases). The CDR3 runs to 15 residues. V lost 1 base and J 0 bases, leaving 10 bases between the germline ends. CDR1 and CDR2 from the germline V gene are KGHSH and LQKENI. CDR3 bases: TGTGCCAGCTCACCACGAGGGGGTAGCTCCTACGAGCAGTACTTC. This translates into CASSPRGGSSYEQYF. Filled out from reference TRBV18 and TRBJ2-7, the complete variable domain reads NAGVMQNPRHLVRRRGQEARLRCSPMKGHSHVYWYRQLPEEGLKFMVYLQKENIIDESGMPKERFSAEFPKEGPSILRIQQVVRGDSAAYFCASSPRGGSSYEQYFGPGTRLTVT.

The V gene is TRBV27, the J gene TRBJ2-1; TRBD2 matches at 7 bases. Germline assignment: CDR1 MNHEY and CDR2 SMNVEV (reference sequence). The CDR3 spans 15 residues. V shed 5 bases and J 5 bases; nucleotides not matched to a gene: 9. CDR3 protein: CASSPKRDANNEQFF. The CDR3 DNA sequence: TGTGCCAGCAGTCCCAAGCGGGACGCAAACAATGAGCAGTTCTTC.